Sequencing of this TCR beta chain was carried out in a study of T-cell reconstitution after alpha-beta-depleted transplantation in children. This clonotype was recorded many times. The J segment lost 1 base and the V segment lost 3 bases, leaving 5 bases of the junction unmatched. Per germline, CDR1 SGHRS and CDR2 YFSETQ. The CDR3 covers 16 residues. It was with unique molecular identifiers that the TCRbeta library was prepared. Via MiXCR, TCRdb re-called the PCR reads, giving one row per CDR3 protein. The repertoire holds over 150,000 distinct CDR3 sequences, 14% to 15% seen once, with about 13% in the top ten.

The TCR originated in a human donor who donated a stem cell graft to a child with acute lymphoblastic leukemia. The rearrangement joins TRBV5-1 to TRBJ2-3; TRBD2 aligns across 10 bases. The sequencing here drew on PBMCs from the stem cell graft donor, taken from the stem cell graft. CDR3 amino acids: CASSWTGTSGTDTQYF. In DNA form, the CDR3 reads TGCGCCAGCAGCTGGACCGGGACTAGCGGCACAGATACGCAGTATTTT.